This TCR beta chain was retrieved from a study of beta chain features in type 1 diabetes. Study-level background: Regarding age, gender and cell yields, patients proved similar to healthy donors. Sorted cells, approximately 110 million in number, were examined across all samples. Regarding the study as a whole: Type 1 diabetes patients showed a moderate but significant shortening of TCRB CDR3s in all four CD4+ subsets. Naive, central memory and regulatory TCRB repertoires appeared more similar among patients than healthy donors.

Based on CD45RO/CCR7/CD25/CD127/CD95/CD27, CD4+ regulatory, stem cell-like memory, naive and central memory cells were sorted. V lost 3 bases and J lost 3; bases outside the gene matches: 8. The CDR3 is 16 residues long. Germline CDR1 reads SGHRS; CDR2 reads YFSETQ. Concerning this clone itself: Its specificity is unknown.

What was sequenced were expressed TCRB transcripts, since all of the isolated RNA had been reverse transcribed. Clones were read by immunoSEQ multiplex PCR, and TCRdb kept only the in-frame ones, dropping some. This table has around 250,000 clones, roughly 21% appearing once. The V call is TRBV5-1, the J call TRBJ1-4; TRBD1 aligns across 7 bases. Sequencing used naive CD4+ T cells from blood. The sequence was collected from a woman aged 35 to 49 with type 1 diabetes. This chain's CDR3 is CASSYGTVAANEKLFF. CDR3 nucleotides: TGCGCCAGCAGCTATGGGACAGTTGCCGCTAATGAAAAACTGTTTTTT. The full variable domain, completed using reference TRBV5-1 and TRBJ1-4, is KAGVTQTPRYLIKTRGQQVTLSCSPISGHRSVSWYQQTPGQGLQFLFEYFSETQRNKGNFPGRFSGRQFSNSRSEMNVSTLELGDSALYLCASSYGTVAANEKLFFGSGTQLSVL.